A single count supports the clone carrying this T cell receptor (beta chain). Its antigen is unidentified. This same CDR3 is encoded by further DNA sequences in the sample. The data were obtained in a study of shared clonotypes between healthy human individuals. The wider study: Every donor yielded three CD4 naive, three CD4 memory, two CD8 naive and one CD8 memory plate. Points from the study as a whole: The authors expected sequencing depth to affect clonotype sharing among donors. Rarefaction demonstrated incomplete sorted-subset sequencing despite large depth.

Terminally differentiated effector memory CD45RA+ cells were excluded from the naive CD8 cells, which were CD45RO-negative and positively selected for CCR7. V was clipped by 5 bases and J by 1 base; unmatched bases: 2. The CDR3 loop spans 14 amino acids. Germline-derived CDR1 and CDR2 are MDHEN and SYDVKM. Sorted-subset replicate PCRs used 200 to 250 ng DNA, approximately 33,000 T cell genomes. Generated by immunoSEQ multiplex PCR, the TCRdb table keeps only in-frame clones and is missing some. Of a few million clones detected, roughly 95% appear once; the ten largest clones hold roughly 1.7%. This chain joins TRBV28 and TRBJ2-4; 7 bases line up with TRBD1. What was sequenced was naive CD8+ T cells from PBMCs. This receptor was identified in a man aged 18 to 29 in good health. Some clones in this sample may be carry-over from other donors' samples. In nucleotides, the CDR3 is TGTGCCAGCAGTCCACAGGGGGCCAAAAACATTCAGTACTTC. Encoded protein: CASSPQGAKNIQYF.